These T cell receptor beta chains were read from a single sample in a study of blood T cell repertoires in COVID-19. Sequencing was performed with immunoSEQ multiplex PCR; in TCRdb, only in-frame clones are kept and a portion is missing. The sample consists of approximately 70,000 clones, about nine tenths of them appearing once. Sequenced input: peripheral blood. These receptors were obtained from a woman younger than 30 with acute or convalescent COVID-19. CDR3s include the opening cysteine and the closing phenylalanine or tryptophan. Each record gives: D gene, J gene, V gene, CDR3 length, clone size, CDR3 protein, CDR3 DNA. A D gene is named only where the DNA matches it firmly. Part of the rows lack a size; the others show once, few, many or a class for expanded clones.

d_call: TRBD1; j_call: TRBJ2-3; v_call: TRBV30; cdr3_length: 15; clone_size: -; cdr3_aa: CAWSVGQGATDTQYF; cdr3_nt: TGTGCCTGGAGCGTCGGACAGGGGGCCACAGATACGCAGTATTTT
d_call: TRBD1; j_call: TRBJ2-7; v_call: TRBV11-2; cdr3_length: 17; clone_size: -; cdr3_aa: CASSLGGQPPISYEQYF; cdr3_nt: TGTGCCAGCAGCTTAGGGGGACAGCCTCCGATATCCTACGAGCAGTACTTC
d_call: -; j_call: TRBJ1-5; v_call: TRBV6-6; cdr3_length: 20; clone_size: -; cdr3_aa: CASSPGAWGRTPDSNQPQHF; cdr3_nt: TGTGCCAGCAGCCCAGGGGCGTGGGGTCGGACACCCGATAGCAATCAGCCCCAGCATTTT
d_call: TRBD1; j_call: TRBJ2-5; v_call: TRBV7-9; cdr3_length: 14; clone_size: -; cdr3_aa: CASSPGTGKETQYF; cdr3_nt: TGTGCCAGCAGCCCGGGGACAGGGAAAGAGACCCAGTACTTC
d_call: TRBD1; j_call: TRBJ1-1; v_call: TRBV19; cdr3_length: 16; clone_size: -; cdr3_aa: CASSIRQGSGGTEAFF; cdr3_nt: TGTGCCAGTAGTATACGACAGGGGAGCGGAGGAACTGAAGCTTTCTTT
d_call: TRBD1; j_call: TRBJ1-1; v_call: TRBV20-1; cdr3_length: 14; clone_size: -; cdr3_aa: CSASRVRGHTEAFF; cdr3_nt: TGCAGTGCTAGTCGCGTCAGGGGGCACACTGAAGCTTTCTTT
d_call: -; j_call: TRBJ1-2; v_call: TRBV7-8; cdr3_length: 15; clone_size: -; cdr3_aa: CASSDELRLNYGYTF; cdr3_nt: TGTGCCAGCAGCGATGAGCTGCGTCTGAACTATGGCTACACCTTC
d_call: TRBD1; j_call: TRBJ1-2; v_call: TRBV4-1; cdr3_length: 17; clone_size: -; cdr3_aa: CASSQPNRDRDFYGYTF; cdr3_nt: TGCGCCAGCAGCCAACCCAACCGGGACAGGGATTTCTATGGCTACACCTTC
d_call: -; j_call: TRBJ1-6; v_call: TRBV2; cdr3_length: 15; clone_size: -; cdr3_aa: CASSNSRGYNSPLHF; cdr3_nt: TGTGCCAGCAGCAATAGCAGGGGTTATAATTCACCCCTCCACTTT
d_call: -; j_call: TRBJ1-2; v_call: TRBV30; cdr3_length: 11; clone_size: once; cdr3_aa: CAGGYRDGYTF; cdr3_nt: TGTGCCGGGGGATACAGGGATGGCTACACCTTC
d_call: -; j_call: TRBJ2-1; v_call: TRBV18; cdr3_length: 14; clone_size: -; cdr3_aa: CASSRNSASDEQFF; cdr3_nt: TGTGCCAGCTCACGGAACTCTGCGAGCGATGAGCAGTTCTTC
d_call: -; j_call: TRBJ2-1; v_call: TRBV5-1; cdr3_length: 12; clone_size: few; cdr3_aa: CASTSGGNEQFF; cdr3_nt: TGCGCCAGCACCTCGGGTGGGAATGAGCAGTTCTTC
d_call: -; j_call: TRBJ2-3; v_call: TRBV28; cdr3_length: 14; clone_size: -; cdr3_aa: CASSFQLITDTQYF; cdr3_nt: TGTGCCAGCAGTTTCCAACTAATCACAGATACGCAGTATTTT
d_call: TRBD1; j_call: TRBJ2-1; v_call: TRBV18; cdr3_length: 17; clone_size: -; cdr3_aa: CASSPIHGTGVYNEQFF; cdr3_nt: TGTGCCAGCTCACCAATCCATGGGACAGGGGTCTACAATGAGCAGTTCTTC
d_call: TRBD2; j_call: TRBJ2-2; v_call: TRBV11-2; cdr3_length: 16; clone_size: -; cdr3_aa: CASSRSSGGLGGELFF; cdr3_nt: TGTGCCAGCAGCCGAAGTTCGGGGGGGCTTGGCGGGGAGCTGTTTTTT
d_call: TRBD1; j_call: TRBJ2-7; v_call: TRBV28; cdr3_length: 16; clone_size: -; cdr3_aa: CASSPYGTGGIYEQYF; cdr3_nt: TGTGCCAGCAGTCCCTACGGGACAGGGGGCATCTACGAGCAGTACTTC
d_call: TRBD1; j_call: TRBJ2-7; v_call: TRBV27; cdr3_length: 15; clone_size: few; cdr3_aa: CASRNYRGQTYEQYF; cdr3_nt: TGTGCCAGCAGGAATTACAGGGGTCAAACCTACGAGCAGTACTTC
d_call: -; j_call: TRBJ1-1; v_call: TRBV5-1; cdr3_length: 15; clone_size: -; cdr3_aa: CASSLGAAMNTEAFF; cdr3_nt: TGCGCCAGCAGCTTGGGGGCAGCCATGAACACTGAAGCTTTCTTT
d_call: TRBD1; j_call: TRBJ1-1; v_call: TRBV5-1; cdr3_length: 15; clone_size: -; cdr3_aa: CASSSMGQGNTEAFF; cdr3_nt: TGCGCCAGCAGCTCGATGGGACAGGGGAACACTGAAGCTTTCTTT
d_call: TRBD2; j_call: TRBJ2-2; v_call: TRBV27; cdr3_length: 15; clone_size: -; cdr3_aa: CASSTSGTNTGELFF; cdr3_nt: TGTGCCAGCAGTACTAGCGGGACGAACACCGGGGAGCTGTTTTTT
d_call: TRBD2; j_call: TRBJ2-2; v_call: TRBV7-2; cdr3_length: 14; clone_size: once; cdr3_aa: CASRREGPTGELFF; cdr3_nt: TGTGCCAGCAGGCGGGAGGGCCCAACCGGGGAGCTGTTTTTT
d_call: -; j_call: TRBJ2-2; v_call: TRBV4-3; cdr3_length: 17; clone_size: -; cdr3_aa: CASSQESGDNVHRGAVF; cdr3_nt: TGCGCCAGCAGCCAAGAGTCAGGGGATAATGTGCACCGGGGAGCTGTTTTT
d_call: -; j_call: TRBJ1-1; v_call: TRBV5-6; cdr3_length: 13; clone_size: once; cdr3_aa: CASSAYVYTEAFF; cdr3_nt: TGTGCCAGCAGCGCCTACGTGTACACTGAAGCTTTCTTT
d_call: TRBD2; j_call: TRBJ2-1; v_call: TRBV4-1; cdr3_length: 16; clone_size: -; cdr3_aa: CASSQEEGGVYNEQFF; cdr3_nt: TGCGCCAGCAGCCAAGAGGAGGGAGGGGTTTACAATGAGCAGTTCTTC
d_call: TRBD1; j_call: TRBJ2-7; v_call: TRBV10-2; cdr3_length: 15; clone_size: once; cdr3_aa: CASRLTGTGTYEQYF; cdr3_nt: TGCGCCAGCAGACTTACCGGGACAGGCACCTACGAGCAGTACTTC
d_call: -; j_call: TRBJ1-2; v_call: TRBV7-2; cdr3_length: 15; clone_size: once; cdr3_aa: CASSTEGEIWYGYTF; cdr3_nt: TGTGCCAGCAGCACCGAGGGGGAAATATGGTATGGCTACACCTTC
d_call: -; j_call: TRBJ2-7; v_call: TRBV7-2; cdr3_length: 15; clone_size: -; cdr3_aa: CASSHLGLEPYEQYF; cdr3_nt: TGTGCCAGCAGCCATTTGGGACTTGAACCTTACGAGCAGTACTTC
d_call: -; j_call: TRBJ2-7; v_call: TRBV29-1; cdr3_length: 12; clone_size: -; cdr3_aa: CSVGGPDREQYF; cdr3_nt: TGCAGCGTTGGCGGTCCAGACCGCGAGCAGTACTTC
d_call: TRBD1; j_call: TRBJ2-5; v_call: TRBV7-9; cdr3_length: 15; clone_size: -; cdr3_aa: CASSFRPGGGETQYF; cdr3_nt: TGTGCCAGCAGCTTTAGGCCAGGGGGCGGGGAGACCCAGTACTTC
d_call: -; j_call: TRBJ2-1; v_call: TRBV7-9; cdr3_length: 13; clone_size: -; cdr3_aa: CASSLTSFHEQFF; cdr3_nt: TGTGCCAGCAGCCTGACTAGTTTCCATGAGCAGTTCTTC
d_call: -; j_call: TRBJ1-2; v_call: TRBV28; cdr3_length: 15; clone_size: -; cdr3_aa: CASSLPRGANYGYTF; cdr3_nt: TGTGCCAGCAGTTTACCCCGGGGAGCCAACTATGGCTACACCTTC
d_call: TRBD1; j_call: TRBJ2-2; v_call: TRBV19; cdr3_length: 16; clone_size: -; cdr3_aa: CASSRRQGSLGGELFF; cdr3_nt: TGTGCCAGTAGTAGGAGACAGGGGAGCCTGGGCGGGGAGCTGTTTTTT
d_call: TRBD1; j_call: TRBJ1-2; v_call: TRBV19; cdr3_length: 14; clone_size: -; cdr3_aa: CASSTRDRGGGYTF; cdr3_nt: TGTGCCAGTAGTACCAGGGACAGGGGCGGTGGCTACACCTTC
d_call: TRBD2; j_call: TRBJ2-3; v_call: TRBV11-2; cdr3_length: 15; clone_size: -; cdr3_aa: CASSILAGGADTQYF; cdr3_nt: TGTGCCAGCAGCATACTAGCGGGGGGTGCAGATACGCAGTATTTT
d_call: TRBD2; j_call: TRBJ2-1; v_call: TRBV4-3; cdr3_length: 15; clone_size: once; cdr3_aa: CASSQETSGYNEQFF; cdr3_nt: TGCGCCAGCAGCCAAGAGACTAGCGGCTACAATGAGCAGTTCTTC
d_call: -; j_call: TRBJ2-5; v_call: TRBV7-9; cdr3_length: 17; clone_size: once; cdr3_aa: CASSSTLRGPFQETQYF; cdr3_nt: TGTGCCAGCAGCTCCACGCTGCGGGGGCCCTTCCAAGAGACCCAGTACTTC
d_call: -; j_call: TRBJ1-5; v_call: TRBV19; cdr3_length: 14; clone_size: -; cdr3_aa: CASSDYYSNQPQHF; cdr3_nt: TGTGCCAGTAGCGATTACTATAGCAATCAGCCCCAGCATTTT
d_call: TRBD1; j_call: TRBJ1-2; v_call: TRBV3-1/TRBV3-2; cdr3_length: 15; clone_size: -; cdr3_aa: CASSQGSGGRYGYTF; cdr3_nt: TGTGCCAGCAGCCAGGGTTCAGGGGGCCGCTATGGCTACACCTTC
d_call: -; j_call: TRBJ2-3; v_call: TRBV3-1/TRBV3-2; cdr3_length: 15; clone_size: -; cdr3_aa: CASSQGTGITDTQYF; cdr3_nt: TGTGCCAGCAGCCAAGGCACGGGAATCACAGATACGCAGTATTTT
d_call: -; j_call: TRBJ2-7; v_call: TRBV27; cdr3_length: 16; clone_size: once; cdr3_aa: CASSLSGRTVSYEQYF; cdr3_nt: TGTGCCAGCAGTTTATCGGGTCGAACAGTCTCCTACGAGCAGTACTTC
d_call: TRBD2; j_call: TRBJ2-1; v_call: TRBV6-5; cdr3_length: 13; clone_size: -; cdr3_aa: CASSSGNDNEQFF; cdr3_nt: TGTGCCAGCAGTAGCGGGAACGACAATGAGCAGTTCTTC